One sample yielded the 32 T cell receptor beta chains listed below, sequenced in a study of CXCR3-negative and CXCR3-positive naive CD8 T cells. The TRB libraries of cDNA were built by UMI-labeled 5' RACE. TCRdb processed the 5' RACE reads again and assigns one entry to each CDR3 protein, with no DNA. This repertoire includes some 22,000 distinct CDR3 sequences. The source material was naive CXCR3- CD8+ T cells from blood. The subset: CD45RO-CCR7+CD27+CD95- naive CD8+ T cells lacking CXCR3 (TNR3-). These receptors all stem from a human donor in good health. Some clones in this sample may be carry-over from other donors' samples.

J is TRBJ2-7 and V is TRBV3-1; TCRdb calls TRBD1, which cannot be checked without DNA. This CDR3 has 16 amino acids. Per the germline V gene, CDR1 is LGHDT and CDR2 is YNNKEL (reference sequence). The CDR3 loop is CASSQDRGRSYYEQYF.

The chain recombines TRBV6-1 with TRBJ1-1; TCRdb selects TRBD1, and the lack of DNA leaves this call unchecked. This CDR3 spans 13 amino acids. The germline gives CDR1 MNHNS, CDR2 SASEGT. The CDR3 protein is CASRQGIYTEAFF.

The genes are TRBV4-2 and TRBJ2-1; the TCRdb call, TRBD2, lacks DNA for checking. Per the germline V gene, CDR1 is LGHNA and CDR2 is YNFKEQ. The length of the CDR3 is 17 residues. The CDR3 here is CASSQDGETSGYNEQFF.

The genes are TRBV20-1 and TRBJ1-3; TCRdb returns TRBD1, unconfirmable since there is no DNA. This CDR3 contains 16 residues. Germline V gives CDR1 DFQATT, CDR2 SNEGSKA (reference sequence). CDR3 protein: CSARDRTGESGNTIYF.

V and J are TRBV7-3 and TRBJ2-3. The germline V gene encodes CDR1 SGHTA and CDR2 FQGTGA. The CDR3 sequence is 11 residues long. The CDR3 loop reads CASSDADTQYF.

V usage is TRBV7-8 and J usage is TRBJ2-7; TCRdb reports TRBD2, a call that lacks DNA to check it against. The CDR3 totals 16 residues. Germline V lookup: CDR1 SGHVS, CDR2 FQNEAQ. CDR3 region: CASSGSGVIKDYEQYF. Full variable domain (missing parts from reference TRBV7-8 and TRBJ2-7): GAGVSQSPRYKVAKRGQDVALRCDPISGHVSLFWYQQALGQGPEFLTYFQNEAQLDKSGLPSDRFFAERPEGSVSTLKIQRTQQEDSAVYLCASSGSGVIKDYEQYFGPGTRLTVT.

The chain links TRBV19 to TRBJ2-1; checking the TCRdb D call of TRBD2 is not possible without DNA. The CDR3 consists of 14 residues. Germline V gene data show CDR1 as LNHDA and CDR2 as SQIVND (reference sequence). The CDR3 sequence is CATAQTGPYNEQFF. The full variable domain, its missing parts supplied by reference TRBV19 and TRBJ2-1, is DGGITQSPKYLFRKEGQNVTLSCEQNLNHDAMYWYRQDPGQGLRLIYYSQIVNDFQKGDIAEGYSVSREKKESFPLTVTSAQKNPTAFYLCATAQTGPYNEQFFGPGTRLTVL.

J is TRBJ1-2 and V is TRBV28; TCRdb names TRBD1, which stays unverified in the absence of DNA. Per germline, CDR1 MDHEN and CDR2 SYDVKM. There are 16 residues in the CDR3. The chain's CDR3 is CASSLSSGGDFYGYTF.

The chain employs TRBV6-5 and TRBJ2-7; TCRdb lists TRBD2, though no DNA is available to test this call. The CDR3 has 15 amino acids. Per the germline V gene, CDR1 is MNHEY and CDR2 is SVGAGI. The CDR3 spells CASSYSTAGGYEQYF.

Considering frequency, this clonotype is medium-sized. The chain employs TRBV19 and TRBJ1-1; the TCRdb D gene call, TRBD1, has no DNA to confirm it. Germline V CDR1 and CDR2: LNHDA, SQIVND (reference sequence). This CDR3 region has 16 residues. This CDR3 is CASSVKTGITHTEAFF.

The chain recombines TRBV9 with TRBJ1-2; TCRdb's D call, TRBD1, is unchecked because there is no DNA. This CDR3 is 15 amino acids long. Germline lookup yields CDR1 SGDLS and CDR2 YYNGEE. CDR3: CASSVEARATYGYTF.

The gene calls are TRBV29-1 and TRBJ2-3; TCRdb lists TRBD2, though no DNA is available to test this call. This CDR3 comprises 15 residues. From germline, CDR1 is SQVTM and CDR2 ANQGSEA. The CDR3: CSGRGGAGDTDTQYF.

The rearrangement links TRBV11-3 to TRBJ2-1; TCRdb indicates TRBD2, and absent DNA this call remains unverified. The CDR3 totals 16 residues. Looked up from germline, CDR1 is SGHNT and CDR2 is YENEEA. CDR3: CASSSLSGGARDEQFF.

The CDR3: CASSHPSGQDNEQFF. This chain joins TRBV12-3 or TRBV12-4 and TRBJ2-1; the TRBD1 assignment by TCRdb is unverifiable without DNA. CDR3 length equals 15 residues.

The chain recombines TRBV5-6 with TRBJ1-1; TCRdb indicates TRBD1, and absent DNA this call remains unverified. The CDR3 is 16 amino acids. CDR1 SGHDT and CDR2 YYEEEE come from the germline V gene. This CDR3 is CASSWGAGLSNTEAFF. Together with reference TRBV5-6 and TRBJ1-1, the CDR3 gives the full variable domain: DAGVTQSPTHLIKTRGQQVTLRCSPKSGHDTVSWYQQALGQGPQFIFQYYEEEERQRGNFPDRFSGHQFPNYSSELNVNALLLGDSALYLCASSWGAGLSNTEAFFGQGTRLTVV.

By frequency, this clonotype registers medium-sized. This sequence joins TRBV3-1 and TRBJ1-2; TCRdb names TRBD1, which stays unverified in the absence of DNA. Germline loops: CDR1 LGHDT, CDR2 YNNKEL (reference sequence). This CDR3 has 14 residues. The CDR3: CASSWDEANYGYTF.

The V and J genes are TRBV7-9 and TRBJ2-7; TCRdb's D gene call, TRBD2, goes unchecked for lack of DNA. The CDR3 loop spans 15 amino acids. Germline V CDR1 and CDR2: SEHNR, FQNEAQ (reference sequence). The CDR3 loop is CASSLFLAGVYEQYF.

The rearrangement uses TRBV19 and TRBJ1-5; TCRdb picks TRBD1, but there is no DNA to check that call. The CDR3 loop spans 14 amino acids. Germline V gene lookup returns CDR1 LNHDA and CDR2 SQIVND (reference sequence). The chain's CDR3 is CASSIGAGNQPQHF.

This rearrangement joins TRBV11-3 to TRBJ2-1; TCRdb names TRBD1, which stays unverified in the absence of DNA. The germline V gene has CDR1 SGHNT and CDR2 YENEEA. CDR3 length: 14 amino acids. Here the CDR3 reads CASTIRGGDNEQFF.

This chain links TRBV4-1 with TRBJ2-3. The CDR3 is made up of 13 amino acids. Per germline, CDR1 MGHRA and CDR2 YSYEKL. CDR3: CASSQMPTATQYF.

This chain joins TRBV29-1 and TRBJ2-7. Germline V gene lookup returns CDR1 SQVTM and CDR2 ANQGSEA. CDR3 length: 12 amino acids. The CDR3 sequence: CSVRGLTYEQYF.

The chain carries TRBV7-3 and TRBJ2-6. Per the germline V gene, CDR1 is SGHTA and CDR2 is FQGTGA. The CDR3 extends over 14 amino acids. This chain's CDR3 is CASSQGSGANVLTF.

By frequency, this clonotype registers medium-sized. The chain employs TRBV28 and TRBJ2-7; TCRdb gives TRBD1 as the D gene, but with no DNA this cannot be confirmed. Germline V gene lookup returns CDR1 MDHEN and CDR2 SYDVKM. The CDR3 is 14 amino acids. The CDR3 spells CASSHRDRGDEQYF.

This rearrangement joins TRBV6-4 to TRBJ2-1; no DNA is available, so the TRBD2 call from TCRdb remains unchecked. Germline loops: CDR1 MRHNA, CDR2 SNTAGT. This CDR3 region has 13 residues. The CDR3 is CASANGGEGEQFF.

V and J are TRBV12-3 or TRBV12-4 and TRBJ2-5. The CDR3 is 16 residues long. CDR3: CASSPVVVLYQETQYF.

The CDR3 region is CSVDSGTTTDTQYF. This sequence joins TRBV29-1 and TRBJ2-3. The V gene's germline CDR1 is SQVTM and CDR2 ANQGSEA. This CDR3 region has 14 residues.

J is TRBJ2-3 and V is TRBV24-1; the TCRdb call, TRBD1, lacks DNA for checking. The CDR3 extends over 16 amino acids. Germline V lookup: CDR1 KGHDR, CDR2 SFDVKD. CDR3 sequence reads: CATSDSRQGRTDTQYF.

The chain has TRBV6-2 or TRBV6-3 and TRBJ2-1; with no DNA, the TCRdb D assignment of TRBD1 cannot be verified. From germline, CDR1 is MNHEY and CDR2 SVGEGT. The CDR3 is 15 amino acids. CDR3: CASSRRDNSYNEQFF.

The rearrangement uses TRBV7-6 and TRBJ2-3; absent DNA, TCRdb's TRBD1 call cannot be checked. The germline V gene encodes CDR1 SGHVS and CDR2 FNYEAQ. This CDR3 comprises 17 residues. CDR3: CASSTVLRGQSTDTQYF.

This chain uses TRBV6-6 with TRBJ2-1; TCRdb reports TRBD2, a call that lacks DNA to check it against. The germline CDR1 and CDR2 sequences are MNHNY and SVGAGI (reference sequence). The CDR3 sequence is 18 residues long. CDR3 loop: CASSHTSWLGRSYNEQFF.

Frequency places this clonotype as medium-sized. This rearrangement joins TRBV20-1 to TRBJ2-3; lacking DNA, the TRBD1 call made by TCRdb goes unchecked. The CDR3 runs 15 residues. Per the germline V gene, CDR1 is DFQATT and CDR2 is SNEGSKA (reference sequence). CDR3 region: CSAAPRRGSTDTQYF.

This rearrangement joins TRBV29-1 to TRBJ2-1. The length of the CDR3 is 13 residues. Germline V CDR1 and CDR2: SQVTM, ANQGSEA. CDR3 loop: CSVEAGAYNEQFF.